These 2 T cell receptor beta chains came from one sample sequenced in a study of T cells in Graves' hyperthyroidism and ophthalmopathy. TCR beta CDR3 sequences were amplified from RNA transcripts. HTBI primers were employed in a first-round RT-PCR of the TCR CDR3. TCRdb re-analysed the multiplex PCR reads in MiXCR, keeping a single row per CDR3 protein. The sample carries 95,000 to 100,000 distinct CDR3 sequences, roughly 56% recorded once. The sequencing input was blood. Every receptor here comes from a woman aged 40-49 years with Graves' hyperthyroidism.

This chain joins TRBV11-1 and TRBJ2-5; D not resolved. Trimming took 5 bases from V and 5 from J, leaving 24 bases between them. The CDR3 is 17 amino acids. Germline CDR1 is SGHAT and CDR2 is FQDESV (reference sequence). Here the CDR3 reads CASSPRDGSSPPETQYF. The CDR3 coding sequence is TGTGCCAGCAGCCCCAGAGACGGTAGTTCCCCCCCGGAGACCCAGTACTTC.

This clonotype was counted a few times. V is TRBV25-1 and J is TRBJ2-5; a possible D gene is TRBD1 (5 bases). There are 15 residues in the CDR3. Germline CDR1 reads MGHDK; CDR2 reads SYGVNS. V was cut by 5 bases and J by 1 base, with 14 bases left in between. CDR3 in DNA: TGTGCCAGCAGTTCCCTGAGACAGTTCCAAGAGACCCAGTACTTC. As protein: CASSSLRQFQETQYF. The full variable domain, its missing parts supplied by reference TRBV25-1 and TRBJ2-5, is EADIYQTPRYLVIGTGKKITLECSQTMGHDKMYWYQQDPGMELHLIHYSYGVNSTEKGDLSSESTVSRIRTEHFPLTLESARPSHTSQYLCASSSLRQFQETQYFGPGTRLLVL.